A selection of T cell receptor beta chains follows, all from one sample in a study of OX40 agonist ivuxolimab in advanced cancers. Assay: immunoSEQ multiplex PCR; the TCRdb copy retains only in-frame clones and omits some. The table includes roughly 70,000 clones, roughly 80% detected once. The specimen comprised CD4+ or CD8+ T cells sorted from blood, sampled in a trial of the OX40 agonist ivuxolimab. Receptors originate from an adult with an advanced solid tumor such as melanoma, head and neck, liver or kidney cancer. Both conserved end residues are part of each CDR3. Each record gives: clone size, V gene, D gene, J gene, CDR3 protein, CDR3 DNA. The D gene is left open where the match is weak. Clone size appears in some rows only: once, few, many, or a class for an expanded clone.

-	TRBV6-5	TRBD2	TRBJ2-1	CASKTTSAHNEQFF	TGTGCCAGCAAAACGACTAGCGCCCACAATGAGCAGTTCTTC
-	TRBV2	-	TRBJ1-1	CASVEGGLGAFF	TGTGCCAGTGTAGAGGGGGGTCTTGGAGCTTTCTTT
-	TRBV30	-	TRBJ2-3	CAWSPQDTQYF	TGTGCCTGGAGTCCCCAGGATACGCAGTATTTT
-	TRBV7-2	-	TRBJ2-5	CASSFTGTSQETQYF	TGTGCCAGCAGCTTCACCGGGACATCTCAAGAGACCCAGTACTTC
-	TRBV15	TRBD2	TRBJ2-3	CATSRERGGPPDTQYF	TGTGCCACCAGCAGAGAGCGGGGGGGGCCCCCAGATACGCAGTATTTT
-	TRBV5-1	TRBD1	TRBJ2-3	CASSPGTGEKHTQYF	TGCGCCAGCAGCCCCGGGACAGGGGAGAAACATACGCAGTATTTT
-	TRBV11-2	-	TRBJ1-4	CASSSLQEKLFF	TGTGCCAGCAGCTCACTTCAGGAAAAACTGTTTTTT
-	TRBV4-1	-	TRBJ1-5	CASSQDEGTGQPQHF	TGCGCCAGCAGCCAAGATGAAGGGACGGGTCAGCCCCAGCATTTT
-	TRBV15	-	TRBJ2-7	CATSRELGLSYEQYF	TGTGCCACCAGCAGAGAACTTGGACTTTCCTACGAGCAGTACTTC
few	TRBV27	-	TRBJ2-7	CASSQYDKAEQYF	TGTGCCAGCAGCCAGTATGATAAAGCCGAGCAGTACTTC
-	TRBV7-2	TRBD2	TRBJ2-3	CASITVAGAIDTQYF	TGTGCCAGCATCACTGTAGCGGGGGCTATCGATACGCAGTATTTT
-	TRBV15	-	TRBJ2-3	CATSSLRSTDTQYF	TGTGCCACCAGCAGTCTCCGAAGCACAGATACGCAGTATTTT
-	TRBV4-3	-	TRBJ1-5	CASSQELSRNQPQHF	TGCGCCAGCAGCCAAGAATTGTCAAGAAATCAGCCCCAGCATTTT
once	TRBV5-6	-	TRBJ1-5	CASSLGGINQPQHF	TGTGCCAGCAGCTTGGGGGGCATCAATCAGCCCCAGCATTTT
-	TRBV4-1	-	TRBJ1-2	CASSQVQGAGGYTF	TGCGCCAGCAGCCAAGTTCAAGGGGCTGGTGGCTACACCTTC
-	TRBV4-1	-	TRBJ1-1	CASSQPGGSLEAFF	TGCGCCAGCAGCCAACCGGGGGGCAGCCTTGAAGCTTTCTTT
once	TRBV4-1	-	TRBJ1-3	CASSIEWISGNTIYF	TGCGCCAGCAGCATAGAGTGGATTTCTGGAAACACCATATATTTT
few	TRBV4-1	TRBD1	TRBJ1-2	CASSQDIGTANYGYTF	TGCGCCAGCAGCCAAGATATAGGGACAGCAAACTATGGCTACACCTTC
once	TRBV7-3	TRBD1	TRBJ1-2	CASSYSRDRGGYTF	TGTGCCAGCAGCTATTCACGGGACAGGGGAGGCTACACCTTC
once	TRBV19	-	TRBJ2-3	CASSIDRGTELRDTQYF	TGTGCCAGTAGTATAGATCGGGGGACTGAGTTAAGAGATACGCAGTATTTT
-	TRBV7-3	-	TRBJ2-1	CASSFRGPGYNEQFF	TGTGCCAGCAGCTTTCGGGGGCCCGGGTACAATGAGCAGTTCTTC
-	TRBV11-3	TRBD1	TRBJ2-2	CASTQGALTEEELFF	TGTGCCAGCACCCAGGGGGCCCTCACGGAGGAGGAGCTGTTTTTT
-	TRBV11-3	TRBD1	TRBJ2-2	CASSRQGNTGELFF	TGTGCCAGCAGCCGACAGGGGAACACCGGGGAGCTGTTTTTT
-	TRBV2	-	TRBJ2-3	CASTLELSGSDTQYF	TGTGCCAGCACTTTGGAGTTATCCGGGTCAGATACGCAGTATTTT
-	TRBV19	-	TRBJ2-5	CASSGEGSPWTQYF	TGTGCCAGTAGTGGAGAGGGGTCTCCTTGGACCCAGTACTTC
once	TRBV4-2	TRBD1	TRBJ1-3	CASSLRTGVENTIYF	TGTGCCAGCAGCTTGCGGACAGGGGTGGAAAACACCATATATTTT
-	TRBV5-1	TRBD2	TRBJ2-2	CASSDQGGTGELFF	TGCGCCAGCAGCGACCAGGGAGGGACCGGGGAGCTGTTTTTT
-	TRBV19	-	TRBJ1-2	CASTPSPPYGYTF	TGTGCCAGTACCCCCTCCCCCCCCTATGGCTACACCTTC
once	TRBV5-1	TRBD2	TRBJ2-5	CASSQSSGGVQTQYF	TGCGCCAGCAGCCAAAGTAGCGGGGGGGTGCAGACCCAGTACTTC
-	TRBV6-1	-	TRBJ1-5	CASRSGDSNQPQHF	TGTGCCAGCCGATCGGGAGATAGCAATCAGCCCCAGCATTTT
-	TRBV5-1	-	TRBJ1-2	CASSSGETGFNTF	TGCGCCAGCAGCTCAGGAGAGACAGGTTTTAACACCTTC
-	TRBV6-6	TRBD2	TRBJ2-1	CASSPRPAGDEQFF	TGTGCCAGCAGTCCCCGACCCGCGGGAGATGAGCAGTTCTTC
-	TRBV7-2	-	TRBJ2-3	CASSVRVPDTQYF	TGTGCCAGCAGCGTACGGGTTCCAGATACGCAGTATTTT
-	TRBV19	-	TRBJ1-2	CASTQGRQSNYGYTF	TGTGCCAGTACCCAAGGGAGACAGTCTAACTATGGCTACACCTTC
-	TRBV7-9	TRBD1	TRBJ2-1	CASSLRDRGTYNEQFF	TGTGCCAGCAGCTTACGGGACAGGGGTACCTACAATGAGCAGTTCTTC
-	TRBV2	-	TRBJ2-2	CASSGGFTGELFF	TGTGCCAGCAGCGGGGGTTTCACCGGGGAGCTGTTTTTT
-	TRBV28	-	TRBJ2-2	CASSLAGELFF	TGTGCCAGCAGTTTAGCCGGGGAGCTGTTTTTT
-	TRBV19	-	TRBJ1-2	CASSIETVNYGYTF	TGTGCCAGTAGTATAGAGACAGTGAACTATGGCTACACCTTC
-	TRBV7-2	-	TRBJ2-3	CASSMAGSDTQYF	TGTGCCAGCAGCATGGCTGGGTCAGATACGCAGTATTTT
-	TRBV27	-	TRBJ1-2	CASSFTGSGYGYTF	TGTGCCAGCAGTTTTACAGGGTCCGGGTATGGCTACACCTTC
medium-sized	TRBV2	-	TRBJ1-4	CASRGPYFNEKLFF	TGTGCCAGCAGGGGTCCCTACTTTAATGAAAAACTGTTTTTT
-	TRBV5-6	TRBD2	TRBJ2-5	CASSLGRLAGALQETQYF	TGTGCCAGCAGCTTGGGGAGACTAGCGGGGGCCCTCCAAGAGACCCAGTACTTC
-	TRBV5-1	TRBD1	TRBJ1-4	CASSLQGFDEKLFF	TGCGCCAGCAGCTTACAGGGGTTTGATGAAAAACTGTTTTTT
-	TRBV19	-	TRBJ2-1	CASSDYFEQFF	TGTGCCAGTAGTGACTATTTTGAGCAGTTCTTC
-	TRBV6-5	TRBD2	TRBJ2-1	CASSYSAGGGLQFF	TGTGCCAGCAGTTACTCGGCGGGGGGGGGTCTGCAGTTCTTC
few	TRBV30	-	TRBJ1-2	CAWAGTPYGYTF	TGTGCCTGGGCCGGGACACCCTATGGCTACACCTTC
-	TRBV5-1	-	TRBJ2-1	CASSLGGDYNEQFF	TGCGCCAGCAGCTTGGGTGGGGACTACAATGAGCAGTTCTTC
-	TRBV7-8	-	TRBJ1-2	CASSANRESGYTF	TGTGCCAGCAGCGCGAACAGGGAATCTGGCTACACCTTC
once	TRBV5-1	TRBD1	TRBJ1-2	CASSLTPPGQGSYGYTF	TGCGCCAGCAGCTTAACCCCTCCGGGACAGGGGAGCTATGGCTACACCTTC
-	TRBV6-5	-	TRBJ1-1	CASSKGQNTEAFF	TGTGCCAGCAGCAAGGGACAGAACACTGAAGCTTTCTTT
-	TRBV28	-	TRBJ2-7	CASSFRGEQYF	TGTGCCAGCAGTTTTAGGGGAGAGCAGTACTTC
-	TRBV5-8	-	TRBJ1-2	CASSLAPGTDANYGYTF	TGTGCCAGCAGCTTGGCGCCCGGGACTGACGCTAACTATGGCTACACCTTC
-	TRBV6-1	-	TRBJ1-6	CASSGGGTENSPLHF	TGTGCCAGCAGCGGGGGCGGGACGGAAAATTCACCCCTCCACTTT